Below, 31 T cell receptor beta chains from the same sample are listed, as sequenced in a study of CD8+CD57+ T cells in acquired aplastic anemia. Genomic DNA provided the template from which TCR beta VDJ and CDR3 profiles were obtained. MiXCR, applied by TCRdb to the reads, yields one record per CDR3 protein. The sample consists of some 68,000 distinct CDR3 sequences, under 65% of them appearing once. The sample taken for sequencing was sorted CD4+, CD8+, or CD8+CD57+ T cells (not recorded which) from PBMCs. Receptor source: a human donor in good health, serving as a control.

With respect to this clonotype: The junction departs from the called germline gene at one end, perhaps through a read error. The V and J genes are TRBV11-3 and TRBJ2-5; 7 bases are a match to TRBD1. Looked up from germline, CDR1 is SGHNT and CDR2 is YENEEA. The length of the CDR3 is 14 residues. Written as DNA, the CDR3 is TGTGCCAGCAGCTTCGGGGCCAGGGGGAGTGAGCAGCTCTTC. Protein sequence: CASSFGARGSEQLF.

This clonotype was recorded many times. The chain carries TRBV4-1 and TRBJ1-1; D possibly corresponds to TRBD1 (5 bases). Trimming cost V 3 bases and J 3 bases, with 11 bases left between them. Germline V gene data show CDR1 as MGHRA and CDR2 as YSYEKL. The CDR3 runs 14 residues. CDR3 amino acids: CASSQGGSDTEAFF. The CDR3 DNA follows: TGCGCCAGCAGCCAGGGGGGAAGCGACACTGAAGCTTTCTTT.

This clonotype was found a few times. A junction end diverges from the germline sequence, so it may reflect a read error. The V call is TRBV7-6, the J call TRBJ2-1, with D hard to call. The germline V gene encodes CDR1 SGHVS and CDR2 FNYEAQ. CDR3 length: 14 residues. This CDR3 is CASSRLGSYDEQLF. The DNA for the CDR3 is TGTGCCAGCAGCCGACTGGGCTCCTACGATGAGCAGCTCTTC.

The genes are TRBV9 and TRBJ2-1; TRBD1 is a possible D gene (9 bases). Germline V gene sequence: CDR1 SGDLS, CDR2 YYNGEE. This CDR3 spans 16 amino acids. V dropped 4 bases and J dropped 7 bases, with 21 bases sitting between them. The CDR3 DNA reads TGTGCCAGCAGCTTTTTAGCGGGACAGGGTGGAAATGAGCAGTTCTTC. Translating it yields CASSFLAGQGGNEQFF.

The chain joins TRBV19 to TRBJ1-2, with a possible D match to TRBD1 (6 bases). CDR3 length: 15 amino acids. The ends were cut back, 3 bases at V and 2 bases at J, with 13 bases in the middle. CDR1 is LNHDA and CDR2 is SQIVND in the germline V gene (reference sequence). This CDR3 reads CASSMARGINYGYTF. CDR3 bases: TGTGCCAGTAGTATGGCCAGGGGTATCAACTATGGCTACACCTTC.

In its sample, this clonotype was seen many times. CDR3 region: CASSEPRGVRNEQYF. For the CDR3, the DNA is TGTGCCAGCAGTGAGCCCAGGGGGGTTCGGAACGAGCAGTACTTC. The chain has TRBV6-1 and TRBJ2-7; D might be TRBD1 (7 bases). Between the trimmed V and J ends, which lost 3 bases and 5 bases, there was a span of 17 bases. Looked up from germline, CDR1 is MNHNS and CDR2 is SASEGT. This CDR3 has 15 amino acids.

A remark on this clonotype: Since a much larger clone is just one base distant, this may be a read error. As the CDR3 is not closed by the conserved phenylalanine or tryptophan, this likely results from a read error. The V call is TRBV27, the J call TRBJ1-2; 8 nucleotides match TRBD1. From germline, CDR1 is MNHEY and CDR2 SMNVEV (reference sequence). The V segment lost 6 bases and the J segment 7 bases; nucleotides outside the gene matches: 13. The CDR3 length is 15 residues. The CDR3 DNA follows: TGTGCCAGCAGCGGGGACAGGACCGATGCCGCTGGCTACACCCTC. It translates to CASSGDRTDAAGYTL.

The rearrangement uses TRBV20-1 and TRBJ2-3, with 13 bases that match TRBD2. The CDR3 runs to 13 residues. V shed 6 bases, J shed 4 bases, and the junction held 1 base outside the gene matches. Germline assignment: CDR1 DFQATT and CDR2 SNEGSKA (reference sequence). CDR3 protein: CSAGLAGADTQYF. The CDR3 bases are TGCAGTGCCGGACTAGCGGGGGCAGATACGCAGTATTTT.

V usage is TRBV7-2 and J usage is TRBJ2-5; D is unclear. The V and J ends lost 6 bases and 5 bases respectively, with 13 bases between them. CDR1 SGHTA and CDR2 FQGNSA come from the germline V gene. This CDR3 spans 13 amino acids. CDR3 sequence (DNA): TGTGCCAGCAGAAGAAGGGCCACGGAGACCCAGTACTTC. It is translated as CASRRRATETQYF.

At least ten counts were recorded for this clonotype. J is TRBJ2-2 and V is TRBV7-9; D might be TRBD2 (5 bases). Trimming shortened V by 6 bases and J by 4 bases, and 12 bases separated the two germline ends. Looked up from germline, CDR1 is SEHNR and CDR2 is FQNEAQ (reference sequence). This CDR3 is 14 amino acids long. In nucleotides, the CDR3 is TGTGCCAGCAGGGACGGGGTCATCACCGGGGAGCTGTTTTTT. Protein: CASRDGVITGELFF.

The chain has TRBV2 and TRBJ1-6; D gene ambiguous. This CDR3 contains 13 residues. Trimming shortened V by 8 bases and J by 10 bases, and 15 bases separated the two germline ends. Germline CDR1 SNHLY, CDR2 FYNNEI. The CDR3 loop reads CASVGGRESPLHF. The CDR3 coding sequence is TGTGCCAGCGTCGGTGGGCGAGAATCACCCCTCCACTTT. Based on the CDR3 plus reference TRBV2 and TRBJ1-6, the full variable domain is EPEVTQTPSHQVTQMGQEVILRCVPISNHLYFYWYRQILGQKVEFLVSFYNNEISEKSEIFDDQFSVERPDGSNFTLKIRSTKLEDSAMYFCASVGGRESPLHFGNGTRLTVT.

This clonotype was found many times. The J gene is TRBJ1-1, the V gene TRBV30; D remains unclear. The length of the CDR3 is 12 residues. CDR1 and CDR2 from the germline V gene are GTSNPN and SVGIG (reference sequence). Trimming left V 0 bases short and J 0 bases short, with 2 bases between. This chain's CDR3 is CAWSVLNTEAFF. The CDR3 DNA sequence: TGTGCCTGGAGTGTATTGAACACTGAAGCTTTCTTT.

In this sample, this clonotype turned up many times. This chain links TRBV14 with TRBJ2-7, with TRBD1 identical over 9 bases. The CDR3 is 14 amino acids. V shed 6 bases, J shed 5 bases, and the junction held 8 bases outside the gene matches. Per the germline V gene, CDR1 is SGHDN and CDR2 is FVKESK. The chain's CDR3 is CASRGQTGGHEQYF. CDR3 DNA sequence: TGTGCCAGCAGGGGACAGACAGGGGGTCACGAGCAGTACTTC. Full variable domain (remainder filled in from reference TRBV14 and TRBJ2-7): EAGVTQFPSHSVIEKGQTVTLRCDPISGHDNLYWYRRVMGKEIKFLLHFVKESKQDESGMPNNRFLAERTGGTYSTLKVQPAELEDSGVYFCASRGQTGGHEQYFGPGTRLTVT.

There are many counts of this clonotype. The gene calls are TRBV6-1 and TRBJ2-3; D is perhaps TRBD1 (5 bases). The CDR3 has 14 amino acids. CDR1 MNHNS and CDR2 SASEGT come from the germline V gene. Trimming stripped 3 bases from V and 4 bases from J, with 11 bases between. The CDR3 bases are TGTGCCAGCAGTGACCAGGGTGCACCAGATACGCAGTATTTT. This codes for CASSDQGAPDTQYF.

CDR3 in DNA: TGTGCCACAGTGGAAGCTAGCGGGGGGGGCAATGAGCAGTTCTTC. Translated: CATVEASGGGNEQFF. V usage is TRBV24-1 and J usage is TRBJ2-1; TRBD2 agrees at 12 bases. V lost 10 bases and J lost 6; bases outside the gene matches: 9. Germline CDR1 reads KGHDR; CDR2 reads SFDVKD. CDR3 length equals 15 residues.

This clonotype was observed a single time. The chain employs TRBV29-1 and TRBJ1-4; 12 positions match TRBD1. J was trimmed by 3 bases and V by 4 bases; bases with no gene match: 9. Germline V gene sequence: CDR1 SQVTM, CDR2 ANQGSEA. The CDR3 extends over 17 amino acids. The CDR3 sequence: CSVAGTGGDGANEKLFF. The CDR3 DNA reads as TGCAGCGTTGCCGGGACAGGGGGCGACGGAGCTAATGAAAAACTGTTTTTT.

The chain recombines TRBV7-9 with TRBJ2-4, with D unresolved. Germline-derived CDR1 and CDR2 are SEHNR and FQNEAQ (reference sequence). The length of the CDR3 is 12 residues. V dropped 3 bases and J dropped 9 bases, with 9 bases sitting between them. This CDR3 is CASSFEVGIQYF. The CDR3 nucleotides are TGTGCCAGCAGCTTTGAGGTGGGCATTCAGTACTTC.

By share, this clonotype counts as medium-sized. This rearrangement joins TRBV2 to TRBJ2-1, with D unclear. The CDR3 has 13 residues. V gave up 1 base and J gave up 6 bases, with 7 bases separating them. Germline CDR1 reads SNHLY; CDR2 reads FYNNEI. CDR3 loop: CASSEEGTNEQFF. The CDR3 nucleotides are TGTGCCAGCAGTGAAGAAGGTACCAATGAGCAGTTCTTC. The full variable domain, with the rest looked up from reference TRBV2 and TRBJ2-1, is EPEVTQTPSHQVTQMGQEVILRCVPISNHLYFYWYRQILGQKVEFLVSFYNNEISEKSEIFDDQFSVERPDGSNFTLKIRSTKLEDSAMYFCASSEEGTNEQFFGPGTRLTVL.

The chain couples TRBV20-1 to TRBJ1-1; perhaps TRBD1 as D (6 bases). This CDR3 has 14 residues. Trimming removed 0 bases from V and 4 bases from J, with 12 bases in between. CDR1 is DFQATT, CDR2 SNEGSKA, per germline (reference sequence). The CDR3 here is CSARDDRTGTEAFF. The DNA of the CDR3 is TGCAGTGCTAGAGATGACAGGACTGGCACTGAAGCTTTCTTT.

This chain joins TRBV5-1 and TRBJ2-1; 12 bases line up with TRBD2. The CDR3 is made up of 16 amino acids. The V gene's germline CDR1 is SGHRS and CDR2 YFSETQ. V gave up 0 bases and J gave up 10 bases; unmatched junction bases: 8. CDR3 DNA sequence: TGCGCCAGCAGCTTGGGACTAGCGGGGGCCATCGAGGAGCAGTTCTTC. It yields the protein CASSLGLAGAIEEQFF.

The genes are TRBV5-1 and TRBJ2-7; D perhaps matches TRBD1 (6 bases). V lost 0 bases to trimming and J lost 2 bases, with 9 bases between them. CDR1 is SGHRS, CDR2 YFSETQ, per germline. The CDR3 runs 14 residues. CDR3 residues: CASSLAGDTYEQYF. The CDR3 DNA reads TGCGCCAGCAGCTTGGCAGGGGACACCTACGAGCAGTACTTC. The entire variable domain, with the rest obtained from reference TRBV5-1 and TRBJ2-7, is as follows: KAGVTQTPRYLIKTRGQQVTLSCSPISGHRSVSWYQQTPGQGLQFLFEYFSETQRNKGNFPGRFSGRQFSNSRSEMNVSTLELGDSALYLCASSLAGDTYEQYFGPGTRLTVT.

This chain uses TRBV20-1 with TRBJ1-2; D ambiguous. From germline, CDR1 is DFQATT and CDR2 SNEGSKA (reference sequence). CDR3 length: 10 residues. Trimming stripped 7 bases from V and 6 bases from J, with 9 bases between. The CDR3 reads CSVWIDGYTF. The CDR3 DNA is TGCAGTGTTTGGATCGATGGCTACACCTTC.

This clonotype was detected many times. In DNA, the CDR3 is TGTGCCAGCAGCCCCGGGACTAGCGGTGAGCAGTTCTTC. It encodes CASSPGTSGEQFF. This rearrangement joins TRBV3-1 to TRBJ2-1, with TRBD2 identical over 11 bases. Germline CDR1 LGHDT, CDR2 YNNKEL (reference sequence). The CDR3 extends over 13 amino acids. V lost 4 bases to trimming and J lost 9 bases; unmatched junction nucleotides: 2.

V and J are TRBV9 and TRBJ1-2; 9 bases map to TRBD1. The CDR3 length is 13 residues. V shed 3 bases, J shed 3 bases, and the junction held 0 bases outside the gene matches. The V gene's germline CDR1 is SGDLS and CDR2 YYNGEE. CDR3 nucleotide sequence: TGTGCCAGCAGCGGGACAGGGGACTATGGCTACACCTTC. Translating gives CASSGTGDYGYTF.

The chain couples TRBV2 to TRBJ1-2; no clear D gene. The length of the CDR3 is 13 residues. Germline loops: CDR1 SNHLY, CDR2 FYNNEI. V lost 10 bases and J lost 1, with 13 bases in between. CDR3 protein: CANRKGLNYGYTF. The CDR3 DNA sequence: TGTGCCAACCGCAAGGGCCTTAACTATGGCTACACCTTC.

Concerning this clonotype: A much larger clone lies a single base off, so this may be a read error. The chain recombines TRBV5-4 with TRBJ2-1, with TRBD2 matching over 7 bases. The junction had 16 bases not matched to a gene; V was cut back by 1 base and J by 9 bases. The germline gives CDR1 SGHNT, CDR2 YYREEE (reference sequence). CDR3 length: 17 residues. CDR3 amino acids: CASSLNSWRLSGGEQFF. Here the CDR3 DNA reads TGTGCCAGCAGCTTGAATAGCTGGAGGCTCTCGGGGGGTGAGCAGTTCTTC.

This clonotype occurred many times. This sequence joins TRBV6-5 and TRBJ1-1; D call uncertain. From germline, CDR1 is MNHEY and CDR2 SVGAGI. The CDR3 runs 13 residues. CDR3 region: CLTAPLENTEAFF. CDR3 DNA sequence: TGTCTTACCGCCCCCTTGGAGAACACTGAAGCTTTCTTT.

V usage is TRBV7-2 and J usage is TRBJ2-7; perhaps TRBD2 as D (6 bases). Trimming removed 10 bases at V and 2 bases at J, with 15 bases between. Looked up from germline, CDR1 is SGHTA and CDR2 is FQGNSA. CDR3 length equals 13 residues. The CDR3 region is CATLGGIPYEQYF. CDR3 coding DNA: TGTGCCACCCTCGGGGGAATACCCTACGAGCAGTACTTC.

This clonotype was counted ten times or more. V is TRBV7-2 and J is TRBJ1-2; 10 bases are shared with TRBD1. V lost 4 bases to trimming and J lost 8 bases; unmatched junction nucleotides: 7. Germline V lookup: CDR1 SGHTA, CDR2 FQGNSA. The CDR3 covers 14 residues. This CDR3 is CASSCDRGLGGYTF. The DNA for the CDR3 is TGTGCCAGCAGCTGCGACAGGGGGCTGGGGGGCTACACCTTC.

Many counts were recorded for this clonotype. CDR3 sequence (DNA): TGTGCCACCAGCGTCAAGCGGGGGGACGGTGAGCAGTTCTTC. Encoded protein: CATSVKRGDGEQFF. The chain couples TRBV15 to TRBJ2-1; the match to TRBD2 covers 9 bases. CDR1 is LNHNV and CDR2 is YYDKDF in the germline V gene (reference sequence). The J segment lost 9 bases and the V segment lost 5 bases, leaving 8 bases of the junction unmatched. This CDR3 contains 14 residues. Full variable domain (remainder filled in from reference TRBV15 and TRBJ2-1): DAMVIQNPRYQVTQFGKPVTLSCSQTLNHNVMYWYQQKSSQAPKLLFHYYDKDFNNEADTPDNFQSRRPNTSFCFLDIRSPGLGDTAMYLCATSVKRGDGEQFFGPGTRLTVL.

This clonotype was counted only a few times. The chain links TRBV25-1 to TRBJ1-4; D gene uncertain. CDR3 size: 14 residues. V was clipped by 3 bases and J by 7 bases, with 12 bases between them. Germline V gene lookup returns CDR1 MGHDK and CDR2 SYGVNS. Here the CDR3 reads CASSDPIPPEKLFF. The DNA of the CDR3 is TGTGCCAGCAGTGATCCGATCCCCCCTGAAAAACTGTTTTTT.